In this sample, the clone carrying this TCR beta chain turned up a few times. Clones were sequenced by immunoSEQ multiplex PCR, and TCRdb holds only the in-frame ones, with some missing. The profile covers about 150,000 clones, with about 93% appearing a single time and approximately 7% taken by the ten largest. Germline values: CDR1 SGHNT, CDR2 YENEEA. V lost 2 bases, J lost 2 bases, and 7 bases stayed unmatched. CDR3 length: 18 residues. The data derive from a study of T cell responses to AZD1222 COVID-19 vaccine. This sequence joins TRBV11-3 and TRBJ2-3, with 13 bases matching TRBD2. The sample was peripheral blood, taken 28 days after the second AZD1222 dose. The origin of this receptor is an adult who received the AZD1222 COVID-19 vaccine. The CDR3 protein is CASSLTRTSGGHTDTQYF. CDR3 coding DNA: TGTGCCAGCAGCTTAACCAGGACTAGCGGGGGCCACACAGATACGCAGTATTTT.